This passage covers 17 T cell receptor beta chains from one sample sequenced in a study of blood T cell repertoires in COVID-19. The protocol was immunoSEQ multiplex PCR, while the TCRdb copy is restricted to in-frame clones and leaves out a portion. Of 350,000 to 400,000 clones detected, approximately 92% appear once; the ten largest clones hold roughly 1%. The sequencing sample was made of PBMCs or T cells enriched from blood (not recorded which). These receptors all come from a man aged 18 to 30 who had recovered from COVID-19.

The chain couples TRBV5-1 to TRBJ2-1; possible D gene TRBD1, 6 bases. This CDR3 spans 17 amino acids. V lost 1 base and J 2 bases, leaving 16 bases between the germline ends. CDR1 is SGHRS, CDR2 YFSETQ, per germline. CDR3 amino acids: CASSLIPPRQAYNEQFF. CDR3 in DNA: TGCGCCAGCAGCTTGATTCCTCCGAGACAGGCCTACAATGAGCAGTTCTTC.

The chain is built from TRBV2 and TRBJ1-2; D not certain. The CDR3 runs 12 residues. Per the germline V gene, CDR1 is SNHLY and CDR2 is FYNNEI. Trimming took 2 bases from V and 2 from J, leaving 3 bases between them. In DNA form, the CDR3 reads TGTGCCAGCAGTGAACTAAACTATGGCTACACCTTC. It codes for CASSELNYGYTF.

V and J are TRBV29-1 and TRBJ2-7, with D possibly being TRBD2 (6 bases). This CDR3 region has 12 residues. With 0 bases removed from V and 9 bases from J, the gap between germline ends came to 12 bases. Germline V lookup: CDR1 SQVTM, CDR2 ANQGSEA. The CDR3 bases are TGCAGCGTTGAAGAGAGGGACTTAGGGCAGTACTTC. Translated: CSVEERDLGQYF.

This sequence joins TRBV5-4 and TRBJ2-2; 11 nucleotides align to TRBD2. This CDR3 contains 17 residues. CDR1 is SGHNT and CDR2 is YYREEE in the germline V gene (reference sequence). V gave up 4 bases and J gave up 0 bases; unmatched junction bases: 5. CDR3 loop: CASSILLAGANTGELFF. CDR3 nucleotide sequence: TGTGCCAGCAGCATCCTACTAGCGGGGGCGAACACCGGGGAGCTGTTTTTT. Full variable domain (outside the CDR3, taken from reference TRBV5-4 and TRBJ2-2): ETGVTQSPTHLIKTRGQQVTLRCSSQSGHNTVSWYQQALGQGPQFIFQYYREEENGRGNFPPRFSGLQFPNYSSELNVNALELDDSALYLCASSILLAGANTGELFFGEGSRLTVL.

The chain joins TRBV28 to TRBJ2-7, with 8 bases that match TRBD2. The CDR3 totals 15 residues. In germline, CDR1 is MDHEN, CDR2 SYDVKM. V trimming: 5 bases; J trimming: 1 base; junction bases outside the gene matches: 7. The CDR3 loop is CASSTAGTSSYEQYF. The CDR3 nucleotides read TGTGCCAGCAGTACCGCCGGGACTAGTTCCTACGAGCAGTACTTC.

The J gene is TRBJ1-2, the V gene TRBV5-4; possible D gene TRBD1, 5 bases. V lost 4 bases, J lost 3 bases, and 13 bases lay in between. The germline V gene has CDR1 SGHNT and CDR2 YYREEE (reference sequence). The CDR3 spans 14 residues. As DNA, the CDR3 is TGTGCCAGCAGCCTTAGGGGCGGGGACTATGGCTACACCTTC. It translates to CASSLRGGDYGYTF.

As concerns this clone: Other DNA sequences in the sample encode the same CDR3. This rearrangement joins TRBV2 to TRBJ1-2; TRBD1 is a possible D gene (5 bases). V lost 8 bases and J 3 bases, leaving 7 bases between the germline ends. The CDR3 has 11 amino acids. Germline V gene data show CDR1 as SNHLY and CDR2 as FYNNEI. In nucleotides, the CDR3 is TGTGCCAGCGGGGCCGACTATGGCTACACCTTC. Its translation is CASGADYGYTF. The full variable domain, completed using reference TRBV2 and TRBJ1-2, is EPEVTQTPSHQVTQMGQEVILRCVPISNHLYFYWYRQILGQKVEFLVSFYNNEISEKSEIFDDQFSVERPDGSNFTLKIRSTKLEDSAMYFCASGADYGYTFGSGTRLTVV.

As for this clone: Other DNA sequences within the sample encode an identical CDR3. CDR3 residues: CASSLTGNEKLFF. Here the CDR3 DNA reads TGCGCCAGCAGCCTGACAGGGAATGAAAAACTGTTTTTT. The rearrangement joins TRBV4-1 to TRBJ1-4; 7 bases agree with TRBD1. The CDR3 consists of 13 residues. Looked up from germline, CDR1 is MGHRA and CDR2 is YSYEKL. V trimming: 4 bases; J trimming: 5 bases; junction bases outside the gene matches: 1.

This clone appeared once. This rearrangement joins TRBV5-1 to TRBJ1-1, with TRBD1 matching 7 bases. Trimming cost V 4 bases and J 6 bases; bases outside gene matches: 3. The CDR3 contains 12 residues. Germline lookup yields CDR1 SGHRS and CDR2 YFSETQ. CDR3 in amino acids: CASSPGTAEAFF. The CDR3 DNA sequence: TGCGCCAGCAGCCCCGGGACAGCTGAAGCTTTCTTT.

The chain links TRBV7-9 to TRBJ2-1; D possibly corresponds to TRBD2 (5 bases). Germline V gives CDR1 SEHNR, CDR2 FQNEAQ (reference sequence). Trimming cost V 5 bases and J 9 bases, with 14 bases left between them. The CDR3 loop spans 13 amino acids. Here the CDR3 DNA reads TGTGCCAGCAGCACAGATCTAGGAGGTGAGCAGTTCTTC. Residues: CASSTDLGGEQFF.

The J gene is TRBJ2-1, the V gene TRBV7-9; 8 bases align to TRBD2. V was pared by 0 bases and J by 8 bases, with 9 bases of the junction left unmatched. Germline assignment: CDR1 SEHNR and CDR2 FQNEAQ (reference sequence). The CDR3 spans 16 residues. The CDR3 is CASSLAWREDPYEQFF. Written as DNA, the CDR3 is TGTGCCAGCAGCTTAGCGTGGCGGGAGGATCCCTATGAGCAGTTCTTC.

The chain carries TRBV9 and TRBJ2-1, with 8 nucleotides matching TRBD1. Looked up from germline, CDR1 is SGDLS and CDR2 is YYNGEE. The CDR3 is 16 amino acids. V gave up 0 bases and J gave up 3 bases; unmatched junction bases: 5. The DNA of the CDR3 is TGTGCCAGCAGCGTAGGAGGACAGGGAGGCTACAATGAGCAGTTCTTC. Its protein is CASSVGGQGGYNEQFF.

This chain connects TRBV2 to TRBJ1-6, with D perhaps matching TRBD1 (5 bases). CDR3 length: 14 residues. V lost 3 bases to trimming and J lost 9 bases, with 12 bases between them. CDR1 and CDR2 from the germline V gene are SNHLY and FYNNEI. CDR3 region: CASSEGGRSSPLHF. The CDR3 DNA sequence: TGTGCCAGCAGTGAGGGGGGTCGGAGTTCACCCCTCCACTTT.

This clone was seen just once. This chain uses TRBV3-1 (or the pseudogene TRBV3-2) with TRBJ2-7; the match to TRBD2 covers 9 bases. The CDR3 totals 14 residues. The V segment lost 4 bases and the J segment 7 bases; nucleotides outside the gene matches: 8. Germline V gene sequence: CDR1 LGHDT, CDR2 YNNKEL (reference sequence). CDR3 sequence reads: CASSPAGGRGEQYF. The CDR3 DNA reads as TGTGCCAGCAGCCCCGCGGGAGGGAGGGGGGAGCAGTACTTC.

The chain combines TRBV12-5 with TRBJ2-2; TRBD2 matches 14 bases. V was clipped by 3 bases and J by 4 bases; unmatched bases: 1. The CDR3 runs to 16 residues. Germline V gene data show CDR1 as LGHNT and CDR2 as FRNRAP. CDR3 in DNA: TGTGCTAGTGGTTTAGGACTAGCGGGGGGCACCGGGGAGCTGTTTTTT. As protein: CASGLGLAGGTGELFF.

This chain joins TRBV5-1 and TRBJ1-4, with TRBD1 as a possible D gene (5 bases). Germline V lookup: CDR1 SGHRS, CDR2 YFSETQ. V shed 0 bases and J shed 3 bases, with 9 bases lying between them. CDR3 size: 15 residues. Written as DNA, the CDR3 is TGCGCCAGCAGCTTGGCCCAGGGTGCTAATGAAAAACTGTTTTTT. Protein product: CASSLAQGANEKLFF.

This chain uses TRBV6-5 with TRBJ1-1, with D uncertain. Per the germline V gene, CDR1 is MNHEY and CDR2 is SVGAGI. V was pared by 6 bases and J by 4 bases, with 12 bases between. This CDR3 comprises 13 residues. The CDR3 nucleotides read TGTGCCAGCAGAGAGGGCTTGTTCACTGAAGCTTTCTTT. Protein: CASREGLFTEAFF.